This T cell receptor beta chain came from a study of T cells in localized non-small cell lung cancer. The study, taken as a whole, reports: Sequencing covered just one tumor region, so heterogeneity cannot be ruled out. Exceeding tumor, uninvolved adjacent lung had the highest T cell clonality. A denser population of T cells in blood accompanied longer overall survival. When the top 100 tumor clones were examined, a median around 58 of them also appeared in the adjacent lung, which was paired and uninvolved.

The method was immunoSEQ multiplex PCR; TCRdb's version includes in-frame clones alone and lacks a portion of them. Counted here are 52,000 or so clones, about nine tenths occurring once; the ten biggest clones make up 15% to 20%. The V gene's germline CDR1 is SNHLY and CDR2 FYNNEI. The CDR3 extends over 11 amino acids. V gave up 9 bases and J gave up 5 bases, with 10 bases separating them. In the case of this clone: Its matching antigen is unknown.

This clonotype was sampled from a male donor older than 55 with stage III squamous cell lung carcinoma. This sequence joins TRBV2 and TRBJ1-1; D gene unclear. The sample consisted of peripheral blood, taken before any cancer treatment. CDR3 nucleotides: TGTGCCAGTGTTCCGGGGACTGAAGCTTTCTTT. Protein sequence: CASVPGTEAFF.